This is a list of T cell receptor beta chains from one sample in a study of HIV-infected patients and healthy controls. MiXCR, run by TCRdb on the 5' RACE reads, gives a single entry per CDR3 protein. The sample shows 5,500 to 6,500 distinct CDR3 sequences, roughly a tenth of them seen only once. Material: blood, obtained before antiretroviral therapy. All receptors come from an adult with HIV infection. The CDR3 runs from the conserved cysteine through the conserved F or W. D genes are given only for firm matches. Where a row states a size, it is once, few, many or the class of an expanded clone; other rows omit it.

J gene | clone size | D gene | V gene | CDR3 protein | CDR3 DNA
TRBJ2-3 | medium-sized | . | TRBV5-1 | CASRTVGTQSSTDTQYF | TGCGCCAGCAGGACTGTGGGAACACAGTCTAGCACAGATACGCAGTATTTT
TRBJ2-2 | medium-sized | TRBD1 | TRBV24-1 | CATSDTGTGNTGELFF | TGTGCCACCAGTGATACCGGGACAGGGAACACCGGGGAGCTGTTTTTT
TRBJ2-1 | large | . | TRBV7-8 | CASSLGEEGEQFF | TGTGCCAGCAGCTTGGGCGAGGAGGGTGAGCAGTTCTTC
TRBJ2-2 | many | TRBD2 | TRBV3-1 | CASSHTSGGLNTGELFF | TGTGCCAGCAGCCACACTAGCGGGGGCCTCAACACCGGGGAGCTGTTTTTT
TRBJ1-1 | medium-sized | . | TRBV5-1 | CASSLGSRGQNTEAFF | TGCGCCAGCAGCTTGGGCTCCAGGGGCCAGAACACTGAAGCTTTCTTT
TRBJ1-2 | . | . | TRBV20-1 | CSARGPNGYTF | TGCAGTGCTAGAGGTCCCAATGGCTACACCTTC
TRBJ1-5 | . | . | TRBV11-2 | CASSLDPPAPQHF | TGTGCCAGCAGCTTAGACCCCCCCGCGCCCCAGCATTTT
TRBJ1-2 | medium-sized | . | TRBV2 | CASKSYGYTF | TGTGCCAGCAAAAGCTATGGCTACACCTTC
TRBJ2-7 | many | TRBD2 | TRBV6-2/TRBV6-3 | CASSYSTSGGRYEQYF | TGTGCCAGCAGTTACTCCACTAGCGGGGGGCGATACGAGCAGTACTTC
TRBJ1-1 | . | TRBD1 | TRBV6-1 | CASNKQGGGAEAFF | TGTGCCAGCAATAAACAGGGGGGAGGGGCTGAAGCTTTCTTT
TRBJ1-5 | medium-sized | . | TRBV10-3 | CAISGVEVRSGNQPQHF | TGTGCCATCAGTGGAGTCGAAGTCAGGTCGGGCAATCAGCCCCAGCATTTT
TRBJ1-5 | medium-sized | . | TRBV5-6 | CASSLLGGSQPQHF | TGTGCCAGCAGCTTGTTAGGTGGTTCTCAGCCCCAGCATTTT
TRBJ1-1 | medium-sized | . | TRBV7-9 | CASSLIGTGSRTEAFF | TGTGCCAGCAGCTTAATTGGTACAGGCTCCCGGACTGAAGCTTTCTTT
TRBJ2-3 | many | . | TRBV20-1 | CSARITLSTDTQYF | TGCAGTGCTAGGATTACTTTGAGCACAGATACGCAGTATTTT
TRBJ1-3 | medium-sized | . | TRBV19 | CASSTLDLADTIYF | TGTGCCAGTAGTACCCTCGACCTCGCGGACACCATATATTTT
TRBJ2-1 | medium-sized | TRBD1 | TRBV7-8 | CASRGTVDEQFF | TGTGCCAGCAGAGGGACAGTCGATGAGCAGTTCTTC
TRBJ2-3 | medium-sized | . | TRBV29-1 | CSVEGRWLYF | TGCAGCGTTGAAGGGAGATGGTTGTATTTT
TRBJ2-1 | medium-sized | . | TRBV7-9 | CASSLSMDEQFF | TGTGCCAGCAGCTTAAGTATGGATGAGCAGTTCTTC
TRBJ1-3 | . | . | TRBV6-5 | CASSHRDGNTIYF | TGTGCCAGCAGCCACAGGGACGGAAACACCATATATTTT
TRBJ2-7 | many | TRBD1 | TRBV7-2 | CASSSPGQGVEQYF | TGTGCCAGCAGCTCCCCGGGTCAGGGGGTCGAGCAGTACTTC
TRBJ2-3 | medium-sized | TRBD2 | TRBV20-1 | CSAFLRTSGVADTQYF | TGCAGTGCTTTCCTACGGACTAGCGGGGTTGCAGATACGCAGTATTTT
TRBJ1-1 | few | . | TRBV20-1 | CSARRDTEAFF | TGCAGTGCTAGGAGGGACACTGAAGCTTTCTTT
TRBJ2-7 | medium-sized | . | TRBV3-1 | CASSDSSYEQYF | TGTGCCAGCAGCGACTCTTCCTACGAGCAGTACTTC
TRBJ2-3 | few | . | TRBV5-4 | CASSSQGPTDTQYF | TGTGCCAGCAGCTCCCAGGGACCCACAGATACGCAGTATTTT